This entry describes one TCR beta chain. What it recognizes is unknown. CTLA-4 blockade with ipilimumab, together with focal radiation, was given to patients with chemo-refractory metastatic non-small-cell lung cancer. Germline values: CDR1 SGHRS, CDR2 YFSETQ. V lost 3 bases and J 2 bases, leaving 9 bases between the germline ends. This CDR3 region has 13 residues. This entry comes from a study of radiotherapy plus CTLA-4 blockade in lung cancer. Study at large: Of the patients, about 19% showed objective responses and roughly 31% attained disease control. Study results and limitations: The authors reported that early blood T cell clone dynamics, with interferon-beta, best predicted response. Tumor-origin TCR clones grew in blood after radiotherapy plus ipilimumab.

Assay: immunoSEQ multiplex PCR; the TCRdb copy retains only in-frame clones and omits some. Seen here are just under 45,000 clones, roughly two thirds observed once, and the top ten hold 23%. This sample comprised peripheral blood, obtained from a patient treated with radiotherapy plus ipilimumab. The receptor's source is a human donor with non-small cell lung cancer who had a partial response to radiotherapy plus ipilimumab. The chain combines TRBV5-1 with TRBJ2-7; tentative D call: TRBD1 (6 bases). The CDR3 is CASSWDKTYEQYF. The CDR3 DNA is TGCGCCAGCAGCTGGGACAAAACCTACGAGCAGTACTTC.